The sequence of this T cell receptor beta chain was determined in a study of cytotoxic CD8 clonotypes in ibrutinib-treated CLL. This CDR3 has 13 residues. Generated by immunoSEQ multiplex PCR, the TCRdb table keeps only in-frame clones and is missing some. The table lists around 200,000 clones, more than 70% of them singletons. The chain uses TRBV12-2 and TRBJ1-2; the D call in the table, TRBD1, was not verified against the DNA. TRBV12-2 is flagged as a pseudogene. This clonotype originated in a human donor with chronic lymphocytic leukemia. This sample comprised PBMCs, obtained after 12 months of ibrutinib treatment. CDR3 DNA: TGTGCAAGTAAGCAGGGGGAAAAGAATGGCTACACCTTC. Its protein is CASKQGEKNGYTF.